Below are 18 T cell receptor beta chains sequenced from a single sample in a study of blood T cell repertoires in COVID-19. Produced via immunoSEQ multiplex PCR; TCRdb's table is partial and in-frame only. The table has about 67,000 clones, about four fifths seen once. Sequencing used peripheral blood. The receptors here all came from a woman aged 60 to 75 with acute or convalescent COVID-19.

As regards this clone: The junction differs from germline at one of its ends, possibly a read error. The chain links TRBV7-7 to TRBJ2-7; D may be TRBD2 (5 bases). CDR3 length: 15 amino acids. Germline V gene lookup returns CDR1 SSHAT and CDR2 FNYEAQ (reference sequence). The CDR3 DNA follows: TGTGCTAGCAGCCCGGCAAAGGTACTAGTCCACGAGCAGTACTTC. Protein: CASSPAKVLVHEQYF. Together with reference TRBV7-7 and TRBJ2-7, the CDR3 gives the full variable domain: GAGVSQSPRYKVTKRGQDVTLRCDPISSHATLYWYQQALGQGPEFLTYFNYEAQPDKSGLPSDRFSAERPEGSISTLTIQRTEQRDSAMYRCASSPAKVLVHEQYFGPGTRLTVT.

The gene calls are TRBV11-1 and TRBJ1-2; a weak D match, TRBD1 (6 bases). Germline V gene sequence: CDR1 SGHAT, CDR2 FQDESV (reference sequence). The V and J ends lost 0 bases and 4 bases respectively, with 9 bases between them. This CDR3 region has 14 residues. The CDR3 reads CASSLATGSYGYTF. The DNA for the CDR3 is TGTGCCAGCAGCTTAGCGACAGGTTCCTATGGCTACACCTTC.

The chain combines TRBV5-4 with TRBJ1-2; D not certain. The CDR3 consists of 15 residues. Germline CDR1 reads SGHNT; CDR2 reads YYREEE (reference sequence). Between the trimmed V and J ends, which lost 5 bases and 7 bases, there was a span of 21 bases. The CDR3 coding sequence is TGTGCCAGCAGTCGGGCCCAGGAGCCGGGGAGTGGCTACACCTTC. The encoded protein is CASSRAQEPGSGYTF.

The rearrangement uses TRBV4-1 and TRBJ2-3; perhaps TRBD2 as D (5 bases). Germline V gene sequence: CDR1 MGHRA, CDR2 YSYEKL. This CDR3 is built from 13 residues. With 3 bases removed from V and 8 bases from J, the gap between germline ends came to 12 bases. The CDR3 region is CASSQVASGTQYF. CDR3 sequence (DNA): TGCGCCAGCAGCCAGGTAGCGTCGGGTACGCAGTATTTT.

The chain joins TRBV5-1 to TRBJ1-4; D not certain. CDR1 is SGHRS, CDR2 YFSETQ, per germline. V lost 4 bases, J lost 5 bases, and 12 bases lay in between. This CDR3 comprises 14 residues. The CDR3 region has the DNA TGCGCCAGCAGCCTCAGGCAGAAGAATGAAAAACTGTTTTTT. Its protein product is CASSLRQKNEKLFF. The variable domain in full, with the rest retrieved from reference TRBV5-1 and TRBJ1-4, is KAGVTQTPRYLIKTRGQQVTLSCSPISGHRSVSWYQQTPGQGLQFLFEYFSETQRNKGNFPGRFSGRQFSNSRSEMNVSTLELGDSALYLCASSLRQKNEKLFFGSGTQLSVL.

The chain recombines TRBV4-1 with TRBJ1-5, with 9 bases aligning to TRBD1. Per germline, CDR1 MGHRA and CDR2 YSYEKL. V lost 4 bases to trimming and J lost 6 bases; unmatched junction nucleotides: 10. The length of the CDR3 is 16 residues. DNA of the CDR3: TGCGCCAGCAGCCTTTGGGTGGGACAGGGAGTTCAGCCCCAGCATTTT. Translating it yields CASSLWVGQGVQPQHF.

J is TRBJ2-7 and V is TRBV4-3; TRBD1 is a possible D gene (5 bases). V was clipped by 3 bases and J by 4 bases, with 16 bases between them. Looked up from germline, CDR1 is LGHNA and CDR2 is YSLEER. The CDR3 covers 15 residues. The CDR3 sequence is CASSQALSGAYEQYF. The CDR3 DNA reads TGCGCCAGCAGCCAGGCATTAAGTGGGGCTTACGAGCAGTACTTC.

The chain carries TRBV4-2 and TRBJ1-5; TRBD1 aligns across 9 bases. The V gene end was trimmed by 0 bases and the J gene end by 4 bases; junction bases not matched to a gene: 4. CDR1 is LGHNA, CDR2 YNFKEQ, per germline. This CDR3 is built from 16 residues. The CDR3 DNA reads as TGTGCCAGCAGCCAAGAGGACAGGGGTTGGAATCAGCCCCAGCATTTT. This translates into CASSQEDRGWNQPQHF.

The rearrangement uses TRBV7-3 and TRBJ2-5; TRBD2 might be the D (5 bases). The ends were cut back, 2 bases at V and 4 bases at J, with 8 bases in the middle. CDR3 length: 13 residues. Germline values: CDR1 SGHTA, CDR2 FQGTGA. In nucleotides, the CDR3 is TGTGCCAGCAGCTTAGGTAGCGCAGAGACCCAGTACTTC. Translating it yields CASSLGSAETQYF.

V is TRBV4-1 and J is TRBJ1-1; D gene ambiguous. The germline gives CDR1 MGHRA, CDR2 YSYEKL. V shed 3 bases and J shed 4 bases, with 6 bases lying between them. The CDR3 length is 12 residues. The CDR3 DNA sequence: TGCGCCAGCAGCCACGGAGGCACTGAAGCTTTCTTT. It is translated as CASSHGGTEAFF.

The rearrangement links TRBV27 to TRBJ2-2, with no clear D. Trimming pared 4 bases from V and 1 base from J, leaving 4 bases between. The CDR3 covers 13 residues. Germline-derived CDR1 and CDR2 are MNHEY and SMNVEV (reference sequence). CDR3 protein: CASSWRNTGELFF. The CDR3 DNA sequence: TGTGCCAGCAGTTGGAGGAACACCGGGGAGCTGTTTTTT.

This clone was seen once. This CDR3 is CASSSNPLAGAYEQYF. In DNA form, the CDR3 reads TGTGCCAGCAGCTCCAATCCACTAGCGGGTGCCTACGAGCAGTACTTC. V usage is TRBV7-9 and J usage is TRBJ2-7, with 9 bases matching TRBD2. V lost 4 bases, J lost 2 bases, and 9 bases stayed unmatched. The germline V gene encodes CDR1 SEHNR and CDR2 FQNEAQ (reference sequence). This CDR3 region has 16 residues. The full variable domain, completed using reference TRBV7-9 and TRBJ2-7, is DTGVSQNPRHKITKRGQNVTFRCDPISEHNRLYWYRQTLGQGPEFLTYFQNEAQLEKSRLLSDRFSAERPKGSFSTLEIQRTEQGDSAMYLCASSSNPLAGAYEQYFGPGTRLTVT.

The CDR3 nucleotides are TGTGCCAGCAGCCTACCCCCCGGCTACGAGCAGTACTTC. This encodes CASSLPPGYEQYF. The rearrangement joins TRBV7-9 to TRBJ2-7; D remains ambiguous. Germline assignment: CDR1 SEHNR and CDR2 FQNEAQ (reference sequence). This CDR3 contains 13 residues. Trimming pared 5 bases from V and 3 bases from J, leaving 11 bases between.

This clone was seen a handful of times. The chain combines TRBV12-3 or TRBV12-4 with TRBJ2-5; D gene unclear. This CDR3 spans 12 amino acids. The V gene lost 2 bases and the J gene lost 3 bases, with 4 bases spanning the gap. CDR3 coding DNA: TGTGCCAGCAGTTTAATCAAAGAGACCCAGTACTTC. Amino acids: CASSLIKETQYF.

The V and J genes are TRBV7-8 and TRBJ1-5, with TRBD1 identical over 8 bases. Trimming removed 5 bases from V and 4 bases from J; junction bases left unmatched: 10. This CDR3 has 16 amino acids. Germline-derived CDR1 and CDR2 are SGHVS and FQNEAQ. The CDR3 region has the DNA TGTGCCAGCAGCCGGACAGGGAAATCGGAAAATCAGCCCCAGCATTTT. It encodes CASSRTGKSENQPQHF.

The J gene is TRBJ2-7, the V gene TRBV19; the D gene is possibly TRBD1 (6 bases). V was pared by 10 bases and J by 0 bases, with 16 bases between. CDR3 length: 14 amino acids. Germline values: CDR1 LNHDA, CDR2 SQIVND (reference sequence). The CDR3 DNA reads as TGTGCCACGAAGGGGGACCCCAGCTCCTACGAGCAGTACTTC. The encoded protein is CATKGDPSSYEQYF.

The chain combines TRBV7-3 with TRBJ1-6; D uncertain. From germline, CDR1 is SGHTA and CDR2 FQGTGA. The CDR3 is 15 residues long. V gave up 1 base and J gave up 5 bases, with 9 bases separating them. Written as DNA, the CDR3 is TGTGCCAGCAGCTTAATTCCCGGGAATAATTCACCCCTCCACTTT. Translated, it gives CASSLIPGNNSPLHF.

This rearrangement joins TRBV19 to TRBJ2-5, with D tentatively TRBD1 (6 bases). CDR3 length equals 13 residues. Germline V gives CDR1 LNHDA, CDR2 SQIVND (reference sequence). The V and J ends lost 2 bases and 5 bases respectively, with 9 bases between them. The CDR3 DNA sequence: TGTGCCAGTAGTATACAGGGGACGGAGACCCAGTACTTC. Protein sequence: CASSIQGTETQYF.